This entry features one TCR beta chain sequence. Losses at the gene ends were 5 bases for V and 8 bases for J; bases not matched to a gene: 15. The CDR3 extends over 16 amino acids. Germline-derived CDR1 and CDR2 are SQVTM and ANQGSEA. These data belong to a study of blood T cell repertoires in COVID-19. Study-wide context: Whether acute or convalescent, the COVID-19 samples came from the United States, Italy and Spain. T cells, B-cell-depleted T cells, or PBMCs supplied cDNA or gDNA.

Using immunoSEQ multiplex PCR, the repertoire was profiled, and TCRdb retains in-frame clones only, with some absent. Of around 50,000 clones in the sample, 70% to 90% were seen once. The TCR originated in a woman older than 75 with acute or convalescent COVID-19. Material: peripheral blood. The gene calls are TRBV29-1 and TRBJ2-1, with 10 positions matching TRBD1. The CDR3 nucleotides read TGCAGCGTTCCTTACCCCGACAGGGGGCTTGGCGATGAGCAGTTCTTC. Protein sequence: CSVPYPDRGLGDEQFF.